The clone carrying this T cell receptor beta chain was observed a handful of times. Its antigen is as yet unknown. V was shortened by 0 bases and J by 3 bases, with 15 bases between the two germline ends. In germline, CDR1 is SGHNT, CDR2 YYREEE (reference sequence). The CDR3 loop spans 16 amino acids. The data stem from a study of PD-1 blockade in classical Hodgkin lymphoma. Findings and caveats of the study: Repertoire difference causes, possibly disease activity or prior therapy, remain undefined. The study reported lower baseline TCR diversity in newly diagnosed patients than in healthy donors.

Patients all relapsed after autologous stem cell transplantation, and there was variation in brentuximab vedotin exposure. Some clones are missing from TCRdb's copy, which holds only in-frame ones; the method was immunoSEQ multiplex PCR. The sample holds around 46,000 clones, about 78% seen once. The clonotype was recovered from a human donor with classical Hodgkin lymphoma. The rearrangement uses TRBV5-4 and TRBJ1-1; D perhaps matches TRBD1 (5 bases). Specimen: peripheral blood mononuclear cells (PBMCs), collected before the second cycle of nivolumab. The CDR3 coding sequence is TGTGCCAGCAGCTTGGGGGGACCTCACGAGGACACTGAAGCTTTCTTT. Amino acids: CASSLGGPHEDTEAFF.